The next 14 T cell receptor beta chains were all read from a single sample in a study of T-cell memory formation after mild COVID-19. In TCRdb, the 5' RACE reads were re-called with MiXCR into one record per CDR3 protein. The sample gives about 400,000 distinct CDR3 sequences, roughly 15% of which show up once; about a fifth is in the top ten. What was sequenced was PBMCs or a T cell subset sorted from them (not recorded which). These receptors all stem from a young man who had mild COVID-19 (a few samples of this study predate the infection). Cell type and time point are not known.

This chain joins TRBV12-3 or TRBV12-4 and TRBJ2-5, with 8 bases matching TRBD2. Losses at the gene ends were 9 bases for V and 0 bases for J; bases not matched to a gene: 6. CDR3 length equals 14 residues. The CDR3 here is CASWAGGYQETQYF. CDR3 in DNA: TGTGCCAGTTGGGCGGGGGGATACCAAGAGACCCAGTACTTC.

This clonotype was observed a handful of times. This chain joins TRBV6-5 and TRBJ1-5, with a possible D match to TRBD1 (6 bases). Trimming removed 2 bases from V and 3 bases from J, with 8 bases in between. Per the germline V gene, CDR1 is MNHEY and CDR2 is SVGAGI. There are 14 residues in the CDR3. This chain's CDR3 is CASSYDRINQPQHF. CDR3 bases: TGTGCCAGCAGTTACGACAGGATCAATCAGCCCCAGCATTTT.

This clonotype was picked up a small number of times. The chain is built from TRBV7-3 and TRBJ2-1, with TRBD2 identical over 10 bases. This CDR3 has 13 amino acids. Germline CDR1 reads SGHTA; CDR2 reads FQGTGA. The trim removed 5 bases at V and 11 bases at J, leaving 6 bases unmatched. The CDR3 sequence is CASSGYSGGKQFF. For the CDR3, the DNA is TGTGCCAGCAGCGGATATAGCGGGGGGAAGCAGTTCTTC.

Turning to this clonotype: A junction end diverges from the germline sequence, so it may reflect a read error. The chain is built from TRBV7-2 and TRBJ2-2; 10 nucleotides line up with TRBD1. This CDR3 is built from 16 residues. The germline V gene encodes CDR1 SGHTA and CDR2 FQGNSA. Written as DNA, the CDR3 is TGTGCCAGCAGCTGGCGGGACAGGGGCCGTTCAGGGGGGCTGTTTTTT. Residues: CASSWRDRGRSGGLFF. The full variable domain, with the rest looked up from reference TRBV7-2 and TRBJ2-2, is GAGVSQSPSNKVTEKGKDVELRCDPISGHTALYWYRQSLGQGLEFLIYFQGNSAPDKSGLPSDRFSAERTGGSVSTLTIQRTQQEDSAVYLCASSWRDRGRSGGLFFGEGSRLTVL.

In this sample, this clonotype turned up once. The rearrangement uses TRBV5-5 and TRBJ2-7, with 7 bases fitting TRBD1. V was clipped by 0 bases and J by 0 bases; unmatched bases: 3. Germline V gene lookup returns CDR1 SGHKS and CDR2 YYEKEE (reference sequence). The CDR3 spans 15 residues. CDR3 amino acids: CASSLEGQVSYEQYF. As DNA, the CDR3 is TGTGCCAGCAGCTTGGAAGGACAGGTCTCCTACGAGCAGTACTTC. The complete variable domain, with remaining parts taken from reference TRBV5-5 and TRBJ2-7, reads DAGVTQSPTHLIKTRGQQVTLRCSPISGHKSVSWYQQVLGQGPQFIFQYYEKEERGRGNFPDRFSARQFPNYSSELNVNALLLGDSALYLCASSLEGQVSYEQYFGPGTRLTVT.

J is TRBJ2-2 and V is TRBV7-2, with 7 bases matching TRBD2. Germline CDR1 reads SGHTA; CDR2 reads FQGNSA. V lost 0 bases, J lost 4 bases, and 5 bases stayed unmatched. The CDR3 is made up of 16 amino acids. CDR3 loop: CASSLARGYGTGELFF. CDR3 nucleotides: TGTGCCAGCAGCTTAGCGCGGGGGTATGGCACCGGGGAGCTGTTTTTT.

The DNA for the CDR3 is TGCAGTGCTGATGGGGGGCTCGGCACAGATACGCAGTATTTT. Amino acid sequence: CSADGGLGTDTQYF. The chain couples TRBV20-1 to TRBJ2-3; either TRBD1 or TRBD2 may fit D (6 bases each). CDR1 is DFQATT and CDR2 is SNEGSKA in the germline V gene (reference sequence). With 5 bases removed from V and 1 base from J, the gap between germline ends came to 13 bases. The CDR3 runs to 14 residues.

The chain carries TRBV7-2 and TRBJ2-7; 12 nucleotides line up with TRBD1. Germline V gene sequence: CDR1 SGHTA, CDR2 FQGNSA. Trimming removed 5 bases from V and 7 bases from J; junction bases left unmatched: 6. This CDR3 is 14 amino acids long. The CDR3 region is CASSPGQGAWEQYF. The CDR3, as DNA: TGTGCCAGCAGCCCGGGACAGGGGGCATGGGAGCAGTACTTC. The variable domain in full, with the rest retrieved from reference TRBV7-2 and TRBJ2-7, is GAGVSQSPSNKVTEKGKDVELRCDPISGHTALYWYRQSLGQGLEFLIYFQGNSAPDKSGLPSDRFSAERTGGSVSTLTIQRTQQEDSAVYLCASSPGQGAWEQYFGPGTRLTVT.

The J gene is TRBJ2-3, the V gene TRBV24-1; D is undetermined. Germline CDR1 and CDR2: KGHDR and SFDVKD. Trimming stripped 5 bases from V and 6 bases from J, with 11 bases between. The CDR3 spans 13 residues. CDR3 nucleotides: TGTGCCACCAGTGCTAATACACCGGATACGCAGTATTTT. Protein sequence: CATSANTPDTQYF.

The sample holds a few counts of this clonotype. Here the CDR3 reads CASSFSGVYEQYV. In DNA form, the CDR3 reads TGTGCCAGCAGTTTCTCAGGGGTCTACGAGCAGTACGTC. The chain uses TRBV6-2 or TRBV6-3 and TRBJ2-7, with D perhaps matching TRBD1 (6 bases). This CDR3 comprises 13 residues. Germline V gene lookup returns CDR1 MNHEY and CDR2 SVGEGT. Trimming stripped 4 bases from V and 3 bases from J, with 10 bases between.

CDR3 region: CASSYHTGNTEAFF. The CDR3 nucleotides read TGTGCCAGCAGTTACCACACAGGGAACACTGAAGCTTTCTTT. The rearrangement uses TRBV6-5 and TRBJ1-1; a weak D match, TRBD1 (5 bases). The V end was cut by 2 bases, the J end by 1 base, with 8 bases between. Per germline, CDR1 MNHEY and CDR2 SVGAGI. CDR3 length: 14 residues.

The chain recombines TRBV11-3 with TRBJ2-2; TRBD2 agrees at 11 bases. Trimming removed 3 bases from V and 3 bases from J; junction bases left unmatched: 6. Germline lookup yields CDR1 SGHNT and CDR2 YENEEA. CDR3 length: 17 residues. The CDR3 region has the DNA TGTGCCAGCAGCTTCGCTAGCGGGGGGTCGCACACCGGGGAGCTGTTTTTT. Translating gives CASSFASGGSHTGELFF.

This clonotype has a count of ten or more. The chain carries TRBV2 and TRBJ1-1; TRBD1 is a possible D gene (6 bases). This CDR3 region has 12 residues. Trimming cost V 11 bases and J 4 bases, with 14 bases left between them. Germline V gives CDR1 SNHLY, CDR2 FYNNEI. As DNA, the CDR3 is TGTGCCTGCTACAGGACAGCCACTGAAGCTTTCTTT. The encoded protein is CACYRTATEAFF.

This clonotype was seen a handful of times. V is TRBV20-1 and J is TRBJ2-7; D gene uncertain. CDR3 length equals 11 residues. CDR1 and CDR2 from the germline V gene are DFQATT and SNEGSKA (reference sequence). Trimming took off 6 bases at V and 5 bases at J, with 11 bases between the two ends. CDR3 sequence: CSAPLNHEQYF. The CDR3 coding sequence is TGCAGTGCGCCCTTGAACCACGAGCAGTACTTC.